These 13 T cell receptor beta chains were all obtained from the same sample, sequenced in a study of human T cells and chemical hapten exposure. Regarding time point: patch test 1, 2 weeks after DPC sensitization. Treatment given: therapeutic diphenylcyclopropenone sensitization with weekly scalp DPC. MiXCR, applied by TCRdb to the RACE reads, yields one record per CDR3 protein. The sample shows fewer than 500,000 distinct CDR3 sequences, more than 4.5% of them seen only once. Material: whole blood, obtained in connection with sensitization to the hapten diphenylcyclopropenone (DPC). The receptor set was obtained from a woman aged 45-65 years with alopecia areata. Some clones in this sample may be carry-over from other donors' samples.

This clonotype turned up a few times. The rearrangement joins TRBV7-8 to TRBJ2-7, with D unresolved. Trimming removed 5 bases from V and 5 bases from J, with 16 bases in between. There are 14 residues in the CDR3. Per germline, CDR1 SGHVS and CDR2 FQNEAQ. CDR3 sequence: CASSPSRVVDEQYF. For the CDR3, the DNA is TGTGCCAGCAGCCCAAGCAGAGTAGTCGACGAGCAGTACTTC.

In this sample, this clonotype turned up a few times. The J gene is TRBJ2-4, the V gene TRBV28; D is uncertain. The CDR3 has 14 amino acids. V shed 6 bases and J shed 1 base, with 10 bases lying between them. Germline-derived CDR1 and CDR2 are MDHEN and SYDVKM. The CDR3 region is CASSSSRAKNIQYF. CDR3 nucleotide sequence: TGTGCCAGCAGCTCCTCCCGGGCCAAAAACATTCAGTACTTC.

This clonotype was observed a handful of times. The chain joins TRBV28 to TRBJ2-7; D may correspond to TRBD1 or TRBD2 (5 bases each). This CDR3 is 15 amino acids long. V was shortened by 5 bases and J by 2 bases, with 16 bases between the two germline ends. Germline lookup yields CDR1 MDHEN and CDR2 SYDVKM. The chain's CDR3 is CASSQTTGAAYEQYF. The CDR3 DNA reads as TGTGCCAGCAGTCAGACGACCGGGGCAGCCTACGAGCAGTACTTC.

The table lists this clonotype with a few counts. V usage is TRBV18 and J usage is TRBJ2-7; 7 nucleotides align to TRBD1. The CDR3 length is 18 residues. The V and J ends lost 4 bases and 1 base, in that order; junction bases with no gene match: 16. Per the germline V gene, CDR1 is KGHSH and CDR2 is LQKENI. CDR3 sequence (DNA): TGTGCCAGCTCACTTCGGACGGGGTCACAGGGGAAATCCTACGAGCAGTACTTC. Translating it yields CASSLRTGSQGKSYEQYF. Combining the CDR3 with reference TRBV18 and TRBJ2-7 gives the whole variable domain NAGVMQNPRHLVRRRGQEARLRCSPMKGHSHVYWYRQLPEEGLKFMVYLQKENIIDESGMPKERFSAEFPKEGPSILRIQQVVRGDSAAYFCASSLRTGSQGKSYEQYFGPGTRLTVT.

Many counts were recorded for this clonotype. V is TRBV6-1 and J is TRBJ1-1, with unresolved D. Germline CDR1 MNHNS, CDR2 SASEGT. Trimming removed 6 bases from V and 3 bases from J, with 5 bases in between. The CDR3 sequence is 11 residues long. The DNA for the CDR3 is TGTGCCAGCAGGGAGTACACTGAAGCTTTCTTT. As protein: CASREYTEAFF.

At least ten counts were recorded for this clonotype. The DNA for the CDR3 is TGTGCCAGCAGCTTAGCTGGACGGTATGAAGCTTTCTTT. This codes for CASSLAGRYEAFF. The rearrangement uses TRBV7-8 and TRBJ1-1; D is uncertain. V was cut by 0 bases and J by 7 bases, with 9 bases left in between. The CDR3 is 13 residues long. Germline assignment: CDR1 SGHVS and CDR2 FQNEAQ.

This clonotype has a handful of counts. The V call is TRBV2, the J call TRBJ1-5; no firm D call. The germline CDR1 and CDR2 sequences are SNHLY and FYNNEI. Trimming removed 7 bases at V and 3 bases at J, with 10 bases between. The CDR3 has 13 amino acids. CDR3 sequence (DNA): TGTGCCAGCAAAGGGCAGGACAATCAGCCCCAGCATTTT. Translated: CASKGQDNQPQHF.

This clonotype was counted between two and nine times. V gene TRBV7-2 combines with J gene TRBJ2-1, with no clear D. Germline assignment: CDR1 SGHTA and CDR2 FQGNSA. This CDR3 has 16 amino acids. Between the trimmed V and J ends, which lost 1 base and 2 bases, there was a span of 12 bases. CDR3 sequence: CASSLVGSTPYNEQFF. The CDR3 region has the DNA TGTGCCAGCAGCTTAGTGGGCAGTACCCCCTACAATGAGCAGTTCTTC.

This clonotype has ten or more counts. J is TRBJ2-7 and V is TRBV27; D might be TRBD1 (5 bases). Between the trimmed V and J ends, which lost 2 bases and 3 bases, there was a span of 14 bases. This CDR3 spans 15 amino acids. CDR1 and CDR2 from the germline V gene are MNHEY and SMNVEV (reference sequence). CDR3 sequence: CASSLHTGSHYEQYF. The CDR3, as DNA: TGTGCCAGCAGTTTACATACAGGTTCCCACTACGAGCAGTACTTC.

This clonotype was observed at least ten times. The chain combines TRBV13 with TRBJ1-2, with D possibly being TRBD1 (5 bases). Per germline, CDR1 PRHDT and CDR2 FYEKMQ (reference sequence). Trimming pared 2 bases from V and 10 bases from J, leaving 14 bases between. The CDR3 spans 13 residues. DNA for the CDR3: TGTGCCAGCAGCTTACAGGAGAAAGGGGACTACACCTTC. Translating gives CASSLQEKGDYTF.

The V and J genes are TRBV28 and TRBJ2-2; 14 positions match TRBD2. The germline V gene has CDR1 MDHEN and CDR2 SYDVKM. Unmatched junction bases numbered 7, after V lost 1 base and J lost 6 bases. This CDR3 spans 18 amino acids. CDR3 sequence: CASSLFVGTSGRAGELFF. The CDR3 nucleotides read TGTGCCAGCAGTTTATTTGTTGGGACTAGCGGGAGAGCCGGGGAGCTGTTTTTT.

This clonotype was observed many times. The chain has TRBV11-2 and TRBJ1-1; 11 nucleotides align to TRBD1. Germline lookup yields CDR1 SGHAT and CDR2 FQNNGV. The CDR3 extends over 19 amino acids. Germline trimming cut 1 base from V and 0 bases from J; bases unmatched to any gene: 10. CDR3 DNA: TGTGCCAGCAGCTTAGTCGGTTTGCGGGACAGGGGGTTGAACACTGAAGCTTTCTTT. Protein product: CASSLVGLRDRGLNTEAFF.

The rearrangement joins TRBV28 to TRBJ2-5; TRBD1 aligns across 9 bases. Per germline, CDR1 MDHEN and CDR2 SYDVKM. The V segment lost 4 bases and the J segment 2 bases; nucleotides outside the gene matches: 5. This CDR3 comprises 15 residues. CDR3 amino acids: CASSYGQGIQETQYF. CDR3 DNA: TGTGCCAGCAGTTACGGACAGGGGATACAAGAGACCCAGTACTTC.